This paragraph covers one TCR beta chain sequence. The antigen is unknown. The germline V gene encodes CDR1 LNHDA and CDR2 SQIVND (reference sequence). The CDR3 consists of 15 residues. Trimming removed 2 bases from V and 6 bases from J; junction bases left unmatched: 5. TCRdb itself ran the 5' RACE reads through MiXCR, one entry per CDR3 protein. Of hundreds of thousands of distinct CDR3 sequences listed, about 12% are singletons. This sample is part of a study of T cells after yellow fever vaccination. Findings and limits, study-wide: Subsequent booster samples again held most clones from primary vaccination (more than 95% CD4, roughly 91% CD8).

The receptor's source is a man under 40 who received the YFV17D yellow fever vaccine. Sequencing was performed on PBMCs, taken on the day of the yellow fever booster vaccination. V is TRBV19 and J is TRBJ2-7; 12 bases align to TRBD1. As DNA, the CDR3 is TGTGCCAGTAGTATATTGGGACAGGGGGCCTCCGAGCAGTACTTC. It codes for CASSILGQGASEQYF.